This T cell receptor beta chain stems from a study of T cell responses to AZD1222 COVID-19 vaccine. Assay used: immunoSEQ multiplex PCR; TCRdb lists only in-frame clones, some missing. Among under 200,000 clones listed, approximately 94% were seen once. The CDR3 runs to 16 residues. The germline gives CDR1 SGDLS, CDR2 YYNGEE. Trimming shortened V by 0 bases and J by 9 bases, and 19 bases separated the two germline ends. The source was peripheral blood, collected 28 days after the second dose of the MenACWY control vaccine. The receptor comes from an adult who received the MenACWY meningococcal vaccine as a control. J is TRBJ2-4 and V is TRBV9; D may correspond to TRBD1 or TRBD2 (7 bases each). This CDR3 reads CASSVGGQAAGSIQYF. CDR3 DNA sequence: TGTGCCAGCAGCGTAGGAGGACAGGCAGCGGGGAGCATTCAGTACTTC.